Described below is a single TCR beta chain sequence and its context. This sample is drawn from a study of cytomegalovirus exposure and HLA in healthy donors. PCR used 60 Vbeta primers and 13 Jbeta primers. Sequenced by immunoSEQ multiplex PCR; TCRdb stores in-frame clones only, minus some. The table has under 150,000 clones, roughly four fifths seen once; the top ten hold roughly 3.1%. The sequenced material came from PBMCs. The sequence derives from a man aged 30 to 39 in good health and CMV-seronegative.

The CDR3 loop reads CASSLAPATSTDTQYF. The CDR3 bases are TGCGCCAGCAGCTTGGCCCCAGCGACCAGCACAGATACGCAGTATTTT. The chain has TRBV5-1 and TRBJ2-3; D unclear. The length of the CDR3 is 16 residues. Per germline, CDR1 SGHRS and CDR2 YFSETQ. The germline V and J ends were trimmed by 0 bases and 0 bases, with 11 bases remaining between them.